These T cell receptor beta chains were read from a single sample in a study of vaccination effects on CD4 cells after COVID-19. Some clones are missing from TCRdb's copy, which holds only in-frame ones; the method was immunoSEQ multiplex PCR. This sample carries roughly 45,000 clones, approximately 77% of them seen once, and the ten largest clones take 9% to 10%. These receptors' antigens are unknown. The sample in question was CD4+ T cells from PBMCs cultured without peptide, obtained after COVID-19 vaccination. These receptors came from a human donor who received a COVID-19 vaccine. Both conserved end residues are part of each CDR3. Fields, in order: CDR3 protein, CDR3 DNA, clone size, J gene, V gene, D gene. The D gene is left open where the match is weak. Clone size is not always given. Where it is, it says once, few, many or a class for expanded clones.

cdr3_aa: CASSSGTLGTEAFF
cdr3_nt: TGTGCCAGCAGTTCGGGAACCTTAGGCACTGAAGCTTTCTTT
clone_size: few
j_call: TRBJ1-1
v_call: TRBV6-2/TRBV6-3
d_call: .

cdr3_aa: CASSPDRYEKLFF
cdr3_nt: TGTGCCAGCTCACCGGACCGGTATGAAAAACTGTTTTTT
clone_size: .
j_call: TRBJ1-4
v_call: TRBV18
d_call: .

cdr3_aa: CSVEERVRGQTQYF
cdr3_nt: TGCAGCGTTGAAGAGCGGGTCAGGGGGCAGACCCAGTACTTC
clone_size: .
j_call: TRBJ2-5
v_call: TRBV29-1
d_call: TRBD1

cdr3_aa: CASGGAAGNTGELFF
cdr3_nt: TGCGCCAGCGGAGGTGCGGCGGGAAACACCGGGGAGCTGTTTTTT
clone_size: .
j_call: TRBJ2-2
v_call: TRBV5-1
d_call: .

cdr3_aa: CATLGRNTEAFF
cdr3_nt: TGTGCCACCCTCGGCAGGAACACTGAAGCTTTCTTT
clone_size: .
j_call: TRBJ1-1
v_call: TRBV6-6
d_call: .

cdr3_aa: CSVAGQVEAFF
cdr3_nt: TGCAGCGTCGCGGGACAAGTTGAAGCTTTCTTT
clone_size: .
j_call: TRBJ1-1
v_call: TRBV29-1
d_call: .

cdr3_aa: CASSADRASYEQYF
cdr3_nt: TGTGCCAGTAGTGCGGACAGGGCCTCCTACGAGCAGTACTTC
clone_size: .
j_call: TRBJ2-7
v_call: TRBV19
d_call: TRBD1

cdr3_aa: CASGLPVSPREQYF
cdr3_nt: TGTGCTAGTGGTTTGCCTGTCTCACCCAGGGAGCAGTACTTC
clone_size: few
j_call: TRBJ2-7
v_call: TRBV12-5
d_call: .

cdr3_aa: CASSQSFSSYEQYF
cdr3_nt: TGTGCCAGCAGTCAATCATTTAGCTCCTACGAGCAGTACTTC
clone_size: .
j_call: TRBJ2-7
v_call: TRBV27
d_call: .

cdr3_aa: CASRVPRNYGYTF
cdr3_nt: TGTGCCAGCAGGGTTCCTCGTAACTATGGCTACACCTTC
clone_size: .
j_call: TRBJ1-2
v_call: TRBV6-5
d_call: .

cdr3_aa: CASSENSGGPNEQFF
cdr3_nt: TGTGCCAGCAGTGAAAATAGCGGGGGACCCAATGAGCAGTTCTTC
clone_size: .
j_call: TRBJ2-1
v_call: TRBV2
d_call: TRBD2

cdr3_aa: CASSQGGLAGGTGELFF
cdr3_nt: TGCGCCAGCAGCCAAGGGGGACTAGCGGGCGGCACCGGGGAGCTGTTTTTT
clone_size: .
j_call: TRBJ2-2
v_call: TRBV4-1
d_call: TRBD2

cdr3_aa: CASSLRPGGTEAFF
cdr3_nt: TGCGCCAGCAGCTTGCGTCCGGGTGGCACTGAAGCTTTCTTT
clone_size: medium-sized
j_call: TRBJ1-1
v_call: TRBV5-1
d_call: .

cdr3_aa: CASCPVQGGNQPQHF
cdr3_nt: TGTGCCAGCTGCCCGGTACAGGGGGGCAATCAGCCCCAGCATTTT
clone_size: once
j_call: TRBJ1-5
v_call: TRBV6-5
d_call: TRBD1

cdr3_aa: CATWDGSNTEAFF
cdr3_nt: TGTGCCACTTGGGACGGCTCAAACACTGAAGCTTTCTTT
clone_size: once
j_call: TRBJ1-1
v_call: TRBV10-3
d_call: .

cdr3_aa: CASSFRDRGSYEQYF
cdr3_nt: TGTGCCAGCAGCTTTCGGGACAGGGGGTCCTACGAGCAGTACTTC
clone_size: .
j_call: TRBJ2-7
v_call: TRBV3-1/TRBV3-2
d_call: TRBD1

cdr3_aa: CASSLVDFEAFF
cdr3_nt: TGTGCCAGCAGCTTGGTGGATTTTGAAGCTTTCTTT
clone_size: .
j_call: TRBJ1-1
v_call: TRBV5-6
d_call: .

cdr3_aa: CASSPRQADEQYF
cdr3_nt: TGCGCCAGCAGCCCCAGACAGGCTGACGAGCAGTACTTC
clone_size: .
j_call: TRBJ2-7
v_call: TRBV4-1
d_call: .

cdr3_aa: CASSLDGTGGRQPQHF
cdr3_nt: TGTGCCAGCAGTTTGGATGGGACAGGGGGCAGGCAGCCCCAGCATTTT
clone_size: .
j_call: TRBJ1-5
v_call: TRBV27
d_call: TRBD1

cdr3_aa: CAISEGLAFTGELFF
cdr3_nt: TGTGCCATCAGTGAGGGACTAGCTTTCACCGGGGAGCTGTTTTTT
clone_size: .
j_call: TRBJ2-2
v_call: TRBV10-3
d_call: TRBD2

cdr3_aa: CASSLRTSGEGEQFF
cdr3_nt: TGTGCCAGCAGTTTAAGGACTAGCGGGGAGGGTGAGCAGTTCTTC
clone_size: .
j_call: TRBJ2-1
v_call: TRBV27
d_call: TRBD2

cdr3_aa: CASSLTPWTVYGYTF
cdr3_nt: TGTGCCAGCAGCCTCACACCTTGGACAGTCTATGGCTACACCTTC
clone_size: .
j_call: TRBJ1-2
v_call: TRBV6-5
d_call: .

cdr3_aa: CASSPGDLNTEAFF
cdr3_nt: TGTGCCAGCTCACCAGGGGACCTCAACACTGAAGCTTTCTTT
clone_size: .
j_call: TRBJ1-1
v_call: TRBV18
d_call: .

cdr3_aa: CASSQDRTAPLISPLHF
cdr3_nt: TGCGCCAGCAGCCAAGACCGGACAGCCCCTCTAATTTCACCCCTCCACTTT
clone_size: .
j_call: TRBJ1-6
v_call: TRBV4-1
d_call: .

cdr3_aa: CASSSPPGAFF
cdr3_nt: TGTGCCAGCAGTTCCCCCCCCGGGGCTTTCTTT
clone_size: .
j_call: TRBJ1-1
v_call: TRBV6-6
d_call: .

cdr3_aa: CASSSGQRETQYF
cdr3_nt: TGTGCCAGCAGCTCGGGACAGAGGGAGACCCAGTACTTC
clone_size: once
j_call: TRBJ2-5
v_call: TRBV11-2
d_call: TRBD1

cdr3_aa: CAWSPPGRGLYNEQFF
cdr3_nt: TGTGCCTGGAGTCCCCCGGGCAGGGGACTTTACAATGAGCAGTTCTTC
clone_size: few
j_call: TRBJ2-1
v_call: TRBV30
d_call: .

cdr3_aa: CASSLGQGIASPLHF
cdr3_nt: TGTGCCAGCAGCCTTGGACAGGGTATCGCTTCACCCCTCCACTTT
clone_size: .
j_call: TRBJ1-6
v_call: TRBV7-2
d_call: TRBD1

cdr3_aa: CAISESQGAGAEAFF
cdr3_nt: TGTGCCATCAGTGAGTCGCAGGGCGCCGGGGCTGAAGCTTTCTTT
clone_size: once
j_call: TRBJ1-1
v_call: TRBV10-3
d_call: .

cdr3_aa: CASSTSTGKLGETQYF
cdr3_nt: TGTGCCAGCAGCACCTCCACAGGGAAACTGGGGGAGACCCAGTACTTC
clone_size: .
j_call: TRBJ2-5
v_call: TRBV5-5
d_call: .

cdr3_aa: CASSEWGGSSYNEQFF
cdr3_nt: TGTGCCAGCAGTGAATGGGGGGGAAGCTCCTACAATGAGCAGTTCTTC
clone_size: few
j_call: TRBJ2-1
v_call: TRBV25-1
d_call: TRBD2

cdr3_aa: CASSQAYPGQGVSNYGYTF
cdr3_nt: TGCGCCAGCAGCCAAGCCTACCCGGGACAGGGTGTTTCTAACTATGGCTACACCTTC
clone_size: few
j_call: TRBJ1-2
v_call: TRBV4-1
d_call: TRBD1

cdr3_aa: CASSYSPRDYEQYF
cdr3_nt: TGTGCCAGCAGTTACAGTCCGCGGGACTACGAGCAGTACTTC
clone_size: .
j_call: TRBJ2-7
v_call: TRBV6-5
d_call: .

cdr3_aa: CASSQYSSEQYF
cdr3_nt: TGTGCCAGCAGCCAATATAGTAGCGAGCAGTACTTC
clone_size: once
j_call: TRBJ2-7
v_call: TRBV16
d_call: .

cdr3_aa: CASSSSGGSTDTQYF
cdr3_nt: TGTGCCAGCAGCAGTAGCGGGGGTAGCACAGATACGCAGTATTTT
clone_size: few
j_call: TRBJ2-3
v_call: TRBV3-1/TRBV3-2
d_call: TRBD2

cdr3_aa: CAISRPGSDTQYF
cdr3_nt: TGTGCCATCAGCCGACCAGGGTCCGATACGCAGTATTTT
clone_size: .
j_call: TRBJ2-3
v_call: TRBV10-3
d_call: .

cdr3_aa: CASSSGTGSGTEAFF
cdr3_nt: TGCGCCAGCAGCTCTGGGACAGGGTCGGGCACTGAAGCTTTCTTT
clone_size: .
j_call: TRBJ1-1
v_call: TRBV5-1
d_call: TRBD1

cdr3_aa: CASSSGLASYNEQFF
cdr3_nt: TGTGCCAGCAGCTCCGGACTAGCTTCCTACAATGAGCAGTTCTTC
clone_size: few
j_call: TRBJ2-1
v_call: TRBV7-7
d_call: TRBD2

cdr3_aa: CASKDRGATNEKLFF
cdr3_nt: TGTGCCAGTAAGGACAGGGGCGCAACTAATGAAAAACTGTTTTTT
clone_size: .
j_call: TRBJ1-4
v_call: TRBV19
d_call: TRBD1

cdr3_aa: CASSLGAGERYGYTF
cdr3_nt: TGTGCCAGCAGCTTGGGGGCTGGGGAGAGGTATGGCTACACCTTC
clone_size: .
j_call: TRBJ1-2
v_call: TRBV5-4
d_call: .

cdr3_aa: CASSDRQGRALEFF
cdr3_nt: TGTGCCAGCAGCGATAGACAGGGAAGGGCCCTTGAGTTCTTC
clone_size: .
j_call: TRBJ2-1
v_call: TRBV6-5
d_call: TRBD1

cdr3_aa: CASSLGPTGLRTGELFF
cdr3_nt: TGTGCCAGCAGCTTGGGCCCTACAGGTCTAAGGACCGGGGAGCTGTTTTTT
clone_size: .
j_call: TRBJ2-2
v_call: TRBV5-6
d_call: .

cdr3_aa: CASSLSAGGLLAKNIQYF
cdr3_nt: TGTGCCAGCAGCTTATCAGCGGGAGGGCTACTAGCCAAAAACATTCAGTACTTC
clone_size: few
j_call: TRBJ2-4
v_call: TRBV5-5
d_call: TRBD2

cdr3_aa: CASRQQGAGEYLHEQFF
cdr3_nt: TGTGCCAGTAGGCAACAGGGGGCCGGAGAATACCTCCATGAGCAGTTCTTC
clone_size: .
j_call: TRBJ2-1
v_call: TRBV19
d_call: TRBD1

cdr3_aa: CSVQWTGANVLTF
cdr3_nt: TGCAGCGTCCAATGGACAGGGGCCAACGTCCTGACTTTC
clone_size: .
j_call: TRBJ2-6
v_call: TRBV29-1
d_call: .

cdr3_aa: CASRVQINTGELFF
cdr3_nt: TGTGCCAGTAGGGTACAGATTAACACCGGGGAGCTGTTTTTT
clone_size: .
j_call: TRBJ2-2
v_call: TRBV19
d_call: .

cdr3_aa: CASRDLGSYEQYF
cdr3_nt: TGTGCCAGCCGGGACTTGGGATCCTACGAGCAGTACTTC
clone_size: .
j_call: TRBJ2-7
v_call: TRBV28
d_call: .

cdr3_aa: CASSFGAGELFF
cdr3_nt: TGCGCCAGCAGCTTTGGGGCCGGGGAGCTGTTTTTT
clone_size: few
j_call: TRBJ2-2
v_call: TRBV5-1
d_call: .

cdr3_aa: CASRNPKADRAHYGYTF
cdr3_nt: TGTGCCAGCAGGAACCCAAAAGCGGACAGGGCCCACTATGGCTACACCTTC
clone_size: medium-sized
j_call: TRBJ1-2
v_call: TRBV9
d_call: TRBD1

cdr3_aa: CASSPRTGSSYEQYF
cdr3_nt: TGTGCCAGCTCACCCCGGACAGGGTCGTCCTACGAGCAGTACTTC
clone_size: .
j_call: TRBJ2-7
v_call: TRBV18
d_call: TRBD1

cdr3_aa: CASSFRGEGYGYTF
cdr3_nt: TGTGCCAGTAGTTTTAGGGGCGAGGGCTATGGCTACACCTTC
clone_size: .
j_call: TRBJ1-2
v_call: TRBV19
d_call: .

cdr3_aa: CASSHLRGRTEAFF
cdr3_nt: TGTGCCAGCAGCCATCTAAGGGGAAGGACTGAAGCTTTCTTT
clone_size: .
j_call: TRBJ1-1
v_call: TRBV14
d_call: .

cdr3_aa: CASSYSRGRDTQYF
cdr3_nt: TGTGCCAGCAGTTACTCGAGAGGGCGAGATACGCAGTATTTT
clone_size: .
j_call: TRBJ2-3
v_call: TRBV6-5
d_call: .

cdr3_aa: CSVGAGVNQPQHF
cdr3_nt: TGCAGCGTTGGGGCCGGGGTTAATCAGCCCCAGCATTTT
clone_size: .
j_call: TRBJ1-5
v_call: TRBV29-1
d_call: .

cdr3_aa: CSAREQTTQHF
cdr3_nt: TGCAGTGCTAGAGAACAGACAACCCAGCATTTT
clone_size: .
j_call: TRBJ1-5
v_call: TRBV20-1
d_call: .

cdr3_aa: CASSQDPQWTQYF
cdr3_nt: TGTGCCAGCAGCCAAGACCCCCAGTGGACCCAGTACTTC
clone_size: .
j_call: TRBJ2-5
v_call: TRBV3-1/TRBV3-2
d_call: .

cdr3_aa: CASSPDSNQPQHF
cdr3_nt: TGTGCCAGCAGCCCCGACAGCAATCAGCCCCAGCATTTT
clone_size: few
j_call: TRBJ1-5
v_call: TRBV3-1/TRBV3-2
d_call: .

cdr3_aa: CASRSTGSGYGYTF
cdr3_nt: TGCGCCAGCAGATCGACAGGATCTGGCTATGGCTACACCTTC
clone_size: .
j_call: TRBJ1-2
v_call: TRBV5-1
d_call: .

cdr3_aa: CASSFSDARQGTDGYTF
cdr3_nt: TGTGCCAGCAGTTTCTCCGACGCCAGACAGGGGACGGATGGCTACACCTTC
clone_size: .
j_call: TRBJ1-2
v_call: TRBV28
d_call: TRBD1